These 15 T cell receptor beta chains came from one sample sequenced in a study of T cells in localized non-small cell lung cancer. Generated by immunoSEQ multiplex PCR, the TCRdb table keeps only in-frame clones and is missing some. The data show approximately 5,200 clones, roughly 45% seen once. Sequencing was performed on lung tumor tissue, taken before any cancer treatment. Source of these receptors: a man aged 35-75 years with stage I lung adenocarcinoma.

V gene TRBV9 combines with J gene TRBJ2-1; 11 nucleotides match TRBD2. Germline lookup yields CDR1 SGDLS and CDR2 YYNGEE. The junction had 7 bases not matched to a gene; V was cut back by 4 bases and J by 1 base. The CDR3 runs 17 residues. CDR3 sequence (DNA): TGTGCCAGCAGCTTAGGACTAGCGGGTCGATCCTACAATGAGCAGTTCTTC. It codes for CASSLGLAGRSYNEQFF.

The J gene is TRBJ1-1, the V gene TRBV14; TRBD1 agrees at 10 bases. The CDR3 runs 16 residues. CDR1 and CDR2 (germline): SGHDN, FVKESK. V was clipped by 4 bases and J by 5 bases; unmatched bases: 10. CDR3 sequence: CASSPLTGGFKTEAFF. The DNA for the CDR3 is TGTGCCAGCAGCCCCTTGACAGGGGGCTTTAAGACTGAAGCTTTCTTT. Supplemented by reference TRBV14 and TRBJ1-1, the full variable domain reads EAGVTQFPSHSVIEKGQTVTLRCDPISGHDNLYWYRRVMGKEIKFLLHFVKESKQDESGMPNNRFLAERTGGTYSTLKVQPAELEDSGVYFCASSPLTGGFKTEAFFGQGTRLTVV.

The chain employs TRBV18 and TRBJ1-4; a weak D match, TRBD1 (6 bases). Trimming left V 3 bases short and J 6 bases short, with 8 bases between. There are 13 residues in the CDR3. The germline V gene has CDR1 KGHSH and CDR2 LQKENI. Here the CDR3 DNA reads TGTGCCAGCTCACCGAACAGGGATGAAAAACTGTTTTTT. Translation gives CASSPNRDEKLFF.

V gene TRBV14 combines with J gene TRBJ2-5; D call uncertain. Germline-derived CDR1 and CDR2 are SGHDN and FVKESK. The CDR3 extends over 13 amino acids. The V and J ends lost 6 bases and 5 bases respectively, with 13 bases between them. CDR3 in DNA: TGTGCCAGCAGGGGGTCCGACGGGGAGACCCAGTACTTC. Protein product: CASRGSDGETQYF.

This clone ranks as medium-sized. The rearrangement uses TRBV19 and TRBJ1-6, with D unclear. Trimming pared 3 bases from V and 9 bases from J, leaving 6 bases between. The CDR3 runs 12 residues. Germline loops: CDR1 LNHDA, CDR2 SQIVND (reference sequence). CDR3 DNA sequence: TGTGCCAGTAGTATTTCCAGTTCACCCCTCCACTTT. Translating gives CASSISSSPLHF.

V and J are TRBV18 and TRBJ1-3, with D unresolved. This CDR3 comprises 13 residues. The germline V gene encodes CDR1 KGHSH and CDR2 LQKENI. The ends were cut back, 2 bases at V and 3 bases at J, with 5 bases in the middle. The CDR3 region is CASSPGIGNTIYF. CDR3 in DNA: TGTGCCAGCTCACCAGGGATTGGAAACACCATATATTTT.

The sample holds many counts of this clone. The CDR3 is CASSKDRVNQPQHF. CDR3 DNA: TGTGCCAGCAGCAAGGACAGGGTAAATCAGCCCCAGCATTTT. The chain is built from TRBV11-3 and TRBJ1-5, with 8 bases lining up with TRBD1. This CDR3 contains 14 residues. Germline CDR1 is SGHNT and CDR2 is YENEEA. The ends lost 5 bases at V and 4 bases at J; junction bases unmatched: 4.

This clone is judged medium-sized (0.01 to 0.1%). CDR3 nucleotide sequence: TGTGCCAGCAGCTTAAACACCCGCGAGACCCAGTACTTC. It translates to CASSLNTRETQYF. The rearrangement uses TRBV7-2 and TRBJ2-5, with unresolved D. The ends were cut back, 2 bases at V and 5 bases at J, with 9 bases in the middle. The CDR3 extends over 13 amino acids. Per the germline V gene, CDR1 is SGHTA and CDR2 is FQGNSA.

The J gene is TRBJ1-5, the V gene TRBV23-1; no clear D. TRBV23-1 carries the ORF label, with uncertain function. The CDR3 sequence is 14 residues long. V lost 7 bases to trimming and J lost 4 bases, with 14 bases between them. The CDR3 DNA is TGCGCCAGCAACGTGGGATACCCTAATCAGCCCCAGCATTTT. Amino acids: CASNVGYPNQPQHF.

This clone was picked up one time. V and J are TRBV19 and TRBJ2-2; TRBD1 aligns across 8 bases. From germline, CDR1 is LNHDA and CDR2 SQIVND (reference sequence). Trimming removed 3 bases from V and 4 bases from J; junction bases left unmatched: 1. There are 14 residues in the CDR3. In nucleotides, the CDR3 is TGTGCCAGTAGTATTACAGGGGGCACCGGGGAGCTGTTTTTT. Translated, it gives CASSITGGTGELFF. Variable domain in full (rest from reference TRBV19 and TRBJ2-2): DGGITQSPKYLFRKEGQNVTLSCEQNLNHDAMYWYRQDPGQGLRLIYYSQIVNDFQKGDIAEGYSVSREKKESFPLTVTSAQKNPTAFYLCASSITGGTGELFFGEGSRLTVL.

This clone was counted between two and nine times. The rearrangement joins TRBV11-3 to TRBJ2-5; TRBD2 matches 8 bases. V lost 4 bases and J lost 3; bases outside the gene matches: 4. Germline V gene data show CDR1 as SGHNT and CDR2 as YENEEA. The CDR3 length is 14 residues. CDR3 nucleotides: TGTGCCAGCAGCTCGAGACTAGCGAAAGAGACCCAGTACTTC. This gives the protein CASSSRLAKETQYF. The full variable domain, its missing parts supplied by reference TRBV11-3 and TRBJ2-5, is EAGVVQSPRYKIIEKKQPVAFWCNPISGHNTLYWYLQNLGQGPELLIRYENEEAVDDSQLPKDRFSAERLKGVDSTLKIQPAELGDSAVYLCASSSRLAKETQYFGPGTRLLVL.

This chain links TRBV7-2 with TRBJ2-3; no definite D call. The V end was cut by 3 bases, the J end by 1 base, with 5 bases between. CDR1 SGHTA and CDR2 FQGNSA come from the germline V gene. The CDR3 totals 13 residues. The CDR3, as DNA: TGTGCCAGCAGCTTTGGAGGCACAGATACGCAGTATTTT. Translating it yields CASSFGGTDTQYF.

This chain links TRBV28 with TRBJ2-5; D not resolved. This CDR3 is built from 15 residues. Deletions cut 5 bases from V and 2 bases from J, with 15 bases between. CDR1 and CDR2 (germline): MDHEN, SYDVKM. The DNA of the CDR3 is TGTGCCAGCAGTGACCGGATCAGTCTACAAGAGACCCAGTACTTC. Translation: CASSDRISLQETQYF.

This clone was detected only a few times. The V call is TRBV6-8, the J call TRBJ1-6; D unresolved. Germline CDR1 MNHGY, CDR2 SAAAGT. V was clipped by 5 bases and J by 0 bases, with 23 bases between them. The CDR3 extends over 20 amino acids. The DNA of the CDR3 is TGTGCCAGCAGTCCCCGGAGGAGGTTCCAAGCGAGCTCCTATAATTCACCCCTCCACTTT. It specifies CASSPRRRFQASSYNSPLHF.

The chain has TRBV9 and TRBJ2-7; TRBD1 is a possible D gene (6 bases). Germline loops: CDR1 SGDLS, CDR2 YYNGEE. The CDR3 sequence is 16 residues long. Trimming pared 5 bases from V and 3 bases from J, leaving 21 bases between. The CDR3 sequence: CASRDPGRQGFYEQYF. The CDR3 DNA reads as TGTGCCAGCAGGGACCCGGGTAGGCAGGGGTTCTACGAGCAGTACTTC.